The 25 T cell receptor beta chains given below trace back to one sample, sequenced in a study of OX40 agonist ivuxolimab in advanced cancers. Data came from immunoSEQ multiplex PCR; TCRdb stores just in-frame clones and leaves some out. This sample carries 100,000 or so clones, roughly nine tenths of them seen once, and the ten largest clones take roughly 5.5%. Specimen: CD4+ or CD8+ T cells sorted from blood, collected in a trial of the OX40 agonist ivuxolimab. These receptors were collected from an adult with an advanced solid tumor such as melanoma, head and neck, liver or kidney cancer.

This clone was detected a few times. In DNA, the CDR3 is TGTGCCAGCTCATCGGGACAGGGGACTGAAGCTTTCTTT. The encoded protein is CASSSGQGTEAFF. The V and J genes are TRBV18 and TRBJ1-1; the match to TRBD1 covers 10 bases. CDR3 length: 13 residues. Germline-derived CDR1 and CDR2 are KGHSH and LQKENI. V shed 5 bases and J 5 bases; nucleotides not matched to a gene: 2.

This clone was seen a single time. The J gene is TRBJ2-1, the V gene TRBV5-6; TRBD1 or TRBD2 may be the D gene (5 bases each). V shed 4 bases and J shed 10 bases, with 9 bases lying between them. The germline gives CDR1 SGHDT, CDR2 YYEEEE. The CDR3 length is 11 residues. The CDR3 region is CASSRRDEQFF. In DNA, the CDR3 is TGTGCCAGCAGCCGACGGGACGAGCAGTTCTTC.

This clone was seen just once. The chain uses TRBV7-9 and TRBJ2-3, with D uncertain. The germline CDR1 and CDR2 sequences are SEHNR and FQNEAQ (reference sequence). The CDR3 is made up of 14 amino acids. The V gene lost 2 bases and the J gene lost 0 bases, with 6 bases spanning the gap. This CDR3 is CASSLSFSTDTQYF. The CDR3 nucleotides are TGTGCCAGCAGCTTATCGTTTAGCACAGATACGCAGTATTTT.

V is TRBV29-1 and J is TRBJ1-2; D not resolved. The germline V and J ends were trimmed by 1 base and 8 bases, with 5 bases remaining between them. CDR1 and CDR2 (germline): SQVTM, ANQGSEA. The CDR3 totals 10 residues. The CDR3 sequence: CSVEGEGYTF. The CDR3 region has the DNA TGCAGCGTTGAAGGGGAGGGCTACACCTTC. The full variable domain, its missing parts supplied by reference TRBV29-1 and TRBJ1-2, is SAVISQKPSRDICQRGTSLTIQCQVDSQVTMMFWYRQQPGQSLTLIATANQGSEATYESGFVIDKFPISRPNLTFSTLTVSNMSPEDSSIYLCSVEGEGYTFGSGTRLTVV.

Here the CDR3 reads CAWSLIDNTEAFF. CDR3 bases: TGTGCCTGGTCCCTAATAGACAACACTGAAGCTTTCTTT. The gene calls are TRBV30 and TRBJ1-1; D not resolved. The germline CDR1 and CDR2 sequences are GTSNPN and SVGIG (reference sequence). Deletions cut 5 bases from V and 2 bases from J, with 12 bases between. The CDR3 totals 13 residues.

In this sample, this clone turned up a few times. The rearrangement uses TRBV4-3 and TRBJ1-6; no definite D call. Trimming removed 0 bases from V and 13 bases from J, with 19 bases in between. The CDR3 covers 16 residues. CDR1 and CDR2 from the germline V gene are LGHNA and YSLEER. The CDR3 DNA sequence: TGCGCCAGCAGCCAAGATCCTAACACGGTGGTTTGGCCCCTCCACTTT. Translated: CASSQDPNTVVWPLHF.

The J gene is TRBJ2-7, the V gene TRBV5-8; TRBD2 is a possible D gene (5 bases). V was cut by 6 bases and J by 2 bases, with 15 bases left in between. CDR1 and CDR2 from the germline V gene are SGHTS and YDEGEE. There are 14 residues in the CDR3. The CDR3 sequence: CASTSGGSTYEQYF. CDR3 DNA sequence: TGTGCCAGCACCTCCGGAGGTTCTACCTACGAGCAGTACTTC.

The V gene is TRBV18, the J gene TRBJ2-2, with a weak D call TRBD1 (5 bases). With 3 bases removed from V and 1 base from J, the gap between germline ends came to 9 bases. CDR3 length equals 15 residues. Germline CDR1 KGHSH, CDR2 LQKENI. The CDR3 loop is CASSPLTVNTGELFF. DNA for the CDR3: TGTGCCAGCTCACCCCTGACAGTGAACACCGGGGAGCTGTTTTTT.

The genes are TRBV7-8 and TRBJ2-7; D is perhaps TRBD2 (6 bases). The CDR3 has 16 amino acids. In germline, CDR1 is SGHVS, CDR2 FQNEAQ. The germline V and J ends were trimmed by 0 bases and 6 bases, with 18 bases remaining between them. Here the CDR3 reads CASSLAPLRLGSEQYF. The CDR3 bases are TGTGCCAGCAGCTTAGCACCCCTGAGACTAGGTTCCGAGCAGTACTTC.

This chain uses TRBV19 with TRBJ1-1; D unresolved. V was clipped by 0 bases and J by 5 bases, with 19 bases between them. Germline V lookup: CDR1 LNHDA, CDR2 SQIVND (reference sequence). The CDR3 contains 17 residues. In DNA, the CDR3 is TGTGCCAGTAGTATAGACCGGCCTAGGAACTGGGGAACTGAAGCTTTCTTT. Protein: CASSIDRPRNWGTEAFF.

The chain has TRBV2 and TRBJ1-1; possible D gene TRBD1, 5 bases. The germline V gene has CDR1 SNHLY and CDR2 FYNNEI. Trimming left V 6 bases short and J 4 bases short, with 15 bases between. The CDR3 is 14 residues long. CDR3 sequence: CASRGREGFTEAFF. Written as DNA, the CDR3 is TGTGCCAGCAGAGGTAGGGAGGGGTTCACTGAAGCTTTCTTT.

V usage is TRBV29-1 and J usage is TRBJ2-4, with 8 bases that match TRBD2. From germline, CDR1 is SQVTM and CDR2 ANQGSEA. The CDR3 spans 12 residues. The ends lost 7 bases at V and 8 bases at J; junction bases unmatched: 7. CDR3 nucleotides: TGCAGCGCGGCGGGGGGTCGAGACATTCAGTACTTC. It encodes CSAAGGRDIQYF.

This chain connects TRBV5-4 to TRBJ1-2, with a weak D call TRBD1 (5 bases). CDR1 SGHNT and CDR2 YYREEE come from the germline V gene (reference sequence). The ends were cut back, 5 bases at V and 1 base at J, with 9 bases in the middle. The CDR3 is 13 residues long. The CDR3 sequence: CASSLDSNYGYTF. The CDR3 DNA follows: TGTGCCAGCAGTTTAGACAGTAACTATGGCTACACCTTC.

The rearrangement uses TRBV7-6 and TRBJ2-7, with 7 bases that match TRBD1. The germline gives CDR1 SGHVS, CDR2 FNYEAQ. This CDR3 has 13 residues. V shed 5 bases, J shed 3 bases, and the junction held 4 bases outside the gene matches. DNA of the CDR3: TGTGCCAGCAGCCCACAGGGGATCTACGAGCAGTACTTC. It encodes CASSPQGIYEQYF. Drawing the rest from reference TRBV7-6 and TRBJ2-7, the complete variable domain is GAGVSQSPRYKVTKRGQDVALRCDPISGHVSLYWYRQALGQGPEFLTYFNYEAQQDKSGLPNDRFSAERPEGSISTLTIQRTEQRDSAMYRCASSPQGIYEQYFGPGTRLTVT.

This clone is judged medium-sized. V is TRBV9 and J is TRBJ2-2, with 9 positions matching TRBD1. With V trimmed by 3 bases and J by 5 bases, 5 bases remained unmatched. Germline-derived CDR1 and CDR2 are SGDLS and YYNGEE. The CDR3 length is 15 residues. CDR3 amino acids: CASSGKQGATGELFF. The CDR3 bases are TGTGCCAGCAGCGGCAAACAGGGGGCTACCGGGGAGCTGTTTTTT.

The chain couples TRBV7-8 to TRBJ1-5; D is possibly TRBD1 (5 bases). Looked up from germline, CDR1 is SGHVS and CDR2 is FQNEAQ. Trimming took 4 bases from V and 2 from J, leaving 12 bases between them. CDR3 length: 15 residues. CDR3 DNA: TGTGCCAGCAGCTCCCCGGGGGGGGGCAATCAGCCCCAGCATTTT. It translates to CASSSPGGGNQPQHF.

The CDR3 DNA is TGTGCCTGGAGTGGGGCAGCAAATAATTCACCCCTCCACTTT. Its protein product is CAWSGAANNSPLHF. V and J are TRBV30 and TRBJ1-6; D is unclear. CDR3 length: 14 residues. Germline lookup yields CDR1 GTSNPN and CDR2 SVGIG (reference sequence). V lost 1 base, J lost 5 bases, and 9 bases lay in between. Drawing the rest from reference TRBV30 and TRBJ1-6, the complete variable domain is SQTIHQWPATLVQPVGSPLSLECTVEGTSNPNLYWYRQAAGRGLQLLFYSVGIGQISSEVPQNLSASRPQDRQFILSSKKLLLSDSGFYLCAWSGAANNSPLHFGNGTRLTVT.

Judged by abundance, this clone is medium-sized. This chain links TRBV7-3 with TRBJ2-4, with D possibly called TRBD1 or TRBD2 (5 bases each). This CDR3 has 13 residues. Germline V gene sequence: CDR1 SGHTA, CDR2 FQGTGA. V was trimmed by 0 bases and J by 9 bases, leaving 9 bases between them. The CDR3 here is CASSLTGAGIQYF. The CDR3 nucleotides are TGTGCCAGCAGCTTAACAGGGGCGGGCATTCAGTACTTC. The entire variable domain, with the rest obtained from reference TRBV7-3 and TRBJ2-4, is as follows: GAGVSQTPSNKVTEKGKYVELRCDPISGHTALYWYRQSLGQGPEFLIYFQGTGAADDSGLPNDRFFAVRPEGSVSTLKIQRTERGDSAVYLCASSLTGAGIQYFGAGTRLSVL.

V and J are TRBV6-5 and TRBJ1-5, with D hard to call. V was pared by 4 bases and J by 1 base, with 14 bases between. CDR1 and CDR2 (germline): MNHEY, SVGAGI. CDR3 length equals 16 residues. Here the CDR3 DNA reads TGTGCCAGCAGTTGGCCCGGTGGATTGAGCAATCAGCCCCAGCATTTT. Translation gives CASSWPGGLSNQPQHF.

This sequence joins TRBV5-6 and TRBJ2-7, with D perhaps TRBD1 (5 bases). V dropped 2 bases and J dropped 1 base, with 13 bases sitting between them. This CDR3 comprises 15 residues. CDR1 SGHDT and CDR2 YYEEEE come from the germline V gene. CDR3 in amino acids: CASSFYRSGSYEQYF. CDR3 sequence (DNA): TGTGCCAGCAGCTTCTACCGATCAGGGTCCTACGAGCAGTACTTC.

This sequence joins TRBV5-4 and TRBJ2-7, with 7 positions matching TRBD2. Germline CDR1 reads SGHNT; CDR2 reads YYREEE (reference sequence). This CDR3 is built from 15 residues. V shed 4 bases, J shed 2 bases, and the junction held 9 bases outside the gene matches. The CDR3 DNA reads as TGTGCCAGCAGCCAAAACCTGGGGGGGACCTACGAGCAGTACTTC. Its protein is CASSQNLGGTYEQYF. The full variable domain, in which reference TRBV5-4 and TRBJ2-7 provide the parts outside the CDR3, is ETGVTQSPTHLIKTRGQQVTLRCSSQSGHNTVSWYQQALGQGPQFIFQYYREEENGRGNFPPRFSGLQFPNYSSELNVNALELDDSALYLCASSQNLGGTYEQYFGPGTRLTVT.

The CDR3 region is CASSQESQGKTKNIQYF. The DNA for the CDR3 is TGCGCCAGCAGCCAAGAATCGCAGGGCAAGACCAAAAACATTCAGTACTTC. The chain carries TRBV4-1 and TRBJ2-4; TRBD1 might be the D (5 bases). This CDR3 comprises 17 residues. Germline V gives CDR1 MGHRA, CDR2 YSYEKL. With 0 bases removed from V and 2 bases from J, the gap between germline ends came to 14 bases.

CDR3 DNA: TGTGCCAGCAGTTTCCGCAGACAGGGGAATGAAAAACTGTTTTTT. As protein: CASSFRRQGNEKLFF. The chain has TRBV27 and TRBJ1-4; 8 nucleotides agree with TRBD1. Germline CDR1 and CDR2: MNHEY and SMNVEV (reference sequence). The CDR3 has 15 residues. V trimming: 3 bases; J trimming: 5 bases; junction bases outside the gene matches: 5. The full variable domain, completed using reference TRBV27 and TRBJ1-4, is EAQVTQNPRYLITVTGKKLTVTCSQNMNHEYMSWYRQDPGLGLRQIYYSMNVEVTDKGDVPEGYKVSRKEKRNFPLILESPSPNQTSLYFCASSFRRQGNEKLFFGSGTQLSVL.

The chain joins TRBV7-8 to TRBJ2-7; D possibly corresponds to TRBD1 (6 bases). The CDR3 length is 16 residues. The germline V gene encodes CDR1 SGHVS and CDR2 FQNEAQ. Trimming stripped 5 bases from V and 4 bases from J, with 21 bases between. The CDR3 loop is CASSIPPRGKPYEQYF. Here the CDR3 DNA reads TGTGCCAGCAGCATTCCCCCGAGGGGGAAGCCGTACGAGCAGTACTTC.

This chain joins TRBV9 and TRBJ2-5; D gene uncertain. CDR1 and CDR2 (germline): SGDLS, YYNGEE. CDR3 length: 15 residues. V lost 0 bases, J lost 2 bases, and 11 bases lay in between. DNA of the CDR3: TGTGCCAGCAGCGTAGAGGCGAGACCACAAGAGACCCAGTACTTC. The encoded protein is CASSVEARPQETQYF.